These 30 T cell receptor beta chains were sequenced from one sample in a study of cytomegalovirus exposure and HLA in healthy donors. The PCR was carried out with 60 Vbeta primers and 13 Jbeta primers. Assay: immunoSEQ multiplex PCR; the TCRdb copy retains only in-frame clones and omits some. This table holds 95,000 to 150,000 clones, 77% found once. Sequencing input: PBMCs. The receptors originated from a man between 18 and 29 years old in good health and CMV-seropositive.

The chain employs TRBV5-1 and TRBJ1-5; D is ambiguous. Germline values: CDR1 SGHRS, CDR2 YFSETQ. V lost 0 bases to trimming and J lost 6 bases, with 10 bases between them. This CDR3 is 14 amino acids long. CDR3 in amino acids: CASSLGVAGQPQHF. In DNA form, the CDR3 reads TGCGCCAGCAGCTTGGGTGTTGCGGGTCAGCCCCAGCATTTT.

The chain links TRBV5-4 to TRBJ2-5; tentatively, D is TRBD1 (6 bases). Looked up from germline, CDR1 is SGHNT and CDR2 is YYREEE (reference sequence). V lost 5 bases to trimming and J lost 5 bases, with 16 bases between them. The CDR3 contains 14 residues. CDR3 in amino acids: CASSDTGSAETQYF. CDR3 nucleotide sequence: TGTGCCAGCAGTGATACAGGGTCCGCGGAGACCCAGTACTTC.

The J gene is TRBJ2-2, the V gene TRBV6-4; TRBD2 matches at 7 bases. CDR1 and CDR2 from the germline V gene are MRHNA and SNTAGT. The CDR3 extends over 17 amino acids. The V gene end was trimmed by 8 bases and the J gene end by 2 bases; junction bases not matched to a gene: 14. The CDR3 bases are TGTGCCAGCGCCGCGTCCAGTCTAGCGGTTAACACCGGGGAGCTGTTTTTT. Translated: CASAASSLAVNTGELFF.

The chain links TRBV7-9 to TRBJ2-3; possibly TRBD2 for D (5 bases). The V end was cut by 3 bases, the J end by 0 bases, with 10 bases between. The CDR3 spans 15 residues. Germline CDR1 and CDR2: SEHNR and FQNEAQ (reference sequence). This CDR3 is CASSFSSGSTDTQYF. The CDR3 nucleotides read TGTGCCAGCAGCTTCTCCAGCGGAAGCACAGATACGCAGTATTTT.

The chain employs TRBV21-1 and TRBJ2-5; the listed D gene, TRBD2, was not tested against the DNA. TRBV21-1 is classified as a pseudogene. The CDR3 has 15 amino acids. The CDR3 loop reads CASNTAGGSVETQYF. CDR3 nucleotides: TGTGCCAGCAACACCGCGGGGGGATCTGTGGAGACCCAGTACTTC.

The V call is TRBV21-1, the J call TRBJ1-6; the table's D call of TRBD1 was not tested on the DNA. TRBV21-1 is shown as a pseudogene. The CDR3 is 17 amino acids. Here the CDR3 DNA reads TGTGCCAGCAGCGGAGAGGGACACCCTTTCTATAATTCACCCCTCCACTTT. It encodes CASSGEGHPFYNSPLHF.

The chain has TRBV5-6 and TRBJ1-1; no clear D. CDR3 length: 14 residues. Germline CDR1 SGHDT, CDR2 YYEEEE. Trimming took off 0 bases at V and 0 bases at J, with 6 bases between the two ends. The CDR3 loop is CASSLDYMNTEAFF. DNA for the CDR3: TGTGCCAGCAGCTTGGATTATATGAACACTGAAGCTTTCTTT.

The V and J genes are TRBV2 and TRBJ2-1; a possible D gene is TRBD1 (6 bases). V lost 0 bases to trimming and J lost 4 bases, with 13 bases between them. This CDR3 comprises 16 residues. Germline values: CDR1 SNHLY, CDR2 FYNNEI. The CDR3: CASSEARRTVYNEQFF. The CDR3 bases are TGTGCCAGCAGTGAAGCCCGAAGGACAGTTTACAATGAGCAGTTCTTC.

This chain uses TRBV9 with TRBJ2-2; maybe TRBD1 (5 bases). The CDR3 extends over 15 amino acids. Per the germline V gene, CDR1 is SGDLS and CDR2 is YYNGEE. Deletions cut 1 base from V and 2 bases from J, with 9 bases between. The CDR3 DNA reads as TGTGCCAGCAGCGTAATGACAGATAACACCGGGGAGCTGTTTTTT. As protein: CASSVMTDNTGELFF.

Comments on this clone: Germline is not matched at one junction end, which may reflect a read error. This chain uses TRBV9 with TRBJ2-4; no clear D gene. This CDR3 has 15 residues. Germline V gene lookup returns CDR1 SGDLS and CDR2 YYNGEE. Written as DNA, the CDR3 is TGTGCCAGCAGCCCCAGACGATTGACGGAAAACAGTCAGTACTTC. Its translation is CASSPRRLTENSQYF.

V is TRBV6-5 and J is TRBJ2-7; tentative D call: TRBD2 (6 bases). The germline V gene encodes CDR1 MNHEY and CDR2 SVGAGI. The V end lost 6 bases, the J end lost 3 bases, and 18 bases lay between the germline ends. CDR3 length: 15 residues. The CDR3 reads CASSVSPGVLYEQYF. The CDR3 nucleotides are TGTGCCAGCAGCGTAAGTCCGGGGGTCCTCTACGAGCAGTACTTC.

The chain combines TRBV4-1 with TRBJ1-3; 11 bases align to TRBD1. The J segment lost 6 bases and the V segment lost 3 bases, leaving 13 bases of the junction unmatched. The CDR3 has 18 residues. Germline CDR1 and CDR2: MGHRA and YSYEKL. In DNA, the CDR3 is TGCGCCAGCAGCCAGCATCCGGACAGGGGGCCCGCAGTAAACACCATATATTTT. It yields the protein CASSQHPDRGPAVNTIYF.

The chain joins TRBV5-4 to TRBJ2-7, with a possible D match to TRBD1 (5 bases). V shed 4 bases and J shed 2 bases, with 10 bases lying between them. The CDR3 contains 13 residues. Germline CDR1 and CDR2: SGHNT and YYREEE (reference sequence). The CDR3 spells CASSRGQTYEQYF. The CDR3 DNA reads as TGTGCCAGCAGCCGCGGACAAACCTACGAGCAGTACTTC.

J is TRBJ1-1 and V is TRBV13; D possibly corresponds to TRBD1 (5 bases). Deletions cut 4 bases from V and 1 base from J, with 13 bases between. The CDR3 loop spans 15 amino acids. Germline V gene lookup returns CDR1 PRHDT and CDR2 FYEKMQ (reference sequence). CDR3 loop: CASSSKDGGNTEAFF. DNA for the CDR3: TGTGCCAGCAGCTCTAAGGACGGGGGGAACACTGAAGCTTTCTTT.

This clone was seen a handful of times. The genes are TRBV28 and TRBJ1-2, with D unresolved. The CDR3 is made up of 13 amino acids. With 5 bases removed from V and 3 bases from J, the gap between germline ends came to 10 bases. Germline V gives CDR1 MDHEN, CDR2 SYDVKM. CDR3 region: CASSPGLYYGYTF. The CDR3 nucleotides are TGTGCCAGCAGTCCAGGACTGTACTATGGCTACACCTTC.

The V gene is TRBV14, the J gene TRBJ2-7; D ambiguous. The V and J ends lost 3 bases and 0 bases respectively, with 12 bases between them. The length of the CDR3 is 15 residues. Germline V gene sequence: CDR1 SGHDN, CDR2 FVKESK. Here the CDR3 reads CASSHPPRSSYEQYF. The CDR3 nucleotides read TGTGCCAGCAGCCACCCCCCAAGGAGCTCCTACGAGCAGTACTTC.

DNA of the CDR3: TGCGCCAGCAGATTCACAGGGGCCCACGAGCAGTACTTC. This sequence encodes CASRFTGAHEQYF. This rearrangement joins TRBV5-1 to TRBJ2-7; 7 bases match TRBD1. This CDR3 is built from 13 residues. Per germline, CDR1 SGHRS and CDR2 YFSETQ. J lost 5 bases, V lost 5 bases, and 7 bases had no gene match.

This sequence joins TRBV15 and TRBJ1-5; TRBD1 aligns across 7 bases. Germline V gene lookup returns CDR1 LNHNV and CDR2 YYDKDF (reference sequence). This CDR3 is 15 amino acids long. V dropped 5 bases and J dropped 2; count of bases not matched to a gene: 6. For the CDR3, the DNA is TGTGCCACCAGCGTGAGGGGGCCAGGCAATCAGCCCCAGCATTTT. Its protein is CATSVRGPGNQPQHF.

This clone has a handful of counts. This chain's CDR3 is CASSLSWRTYEQYF. The DNA for the CDR3 is TGTGCCAGCAGTTTAAGTTGGAGGACCTACGAGCAGTACTTC. The chain employs TRBV27 and TRBJ2-7; a possible D gene is TRBD2 (5 bases). The CDR3 spans 14 residues. Germline V gives CDR1 MNHEY, CDR2 SMNVEV (reference sequence). Trimming cost V 2 bases and J 2 bases, with 10 bases left between them.

This clone occurred once. Germline is not matched at one junction end, which may reflect a read error. The CDR3 protein is CASSSTPWGSAKNSQYF. The DNA of the CDR3 is TGTGCCAGCAGCTCAACCCCTTGGGGTAGCGCAAAAAACAGTCAGTACTTC. The chain joins TRBV7-8 to TRBJ2-4; TRBD2 is a possible D gene (5 bases). Germline loops: CDR1 SGHVS, CDR2 FQNEAQ. CDR3 length equals 17 residues.

The V gene is TRBV10-2, the J gene TRBJ1-1; 8 nucleotides line up with TRBD1. The CDR3 length is 15 residues. Trimming at V came to 5 bases and at J to 0 bases, leaving 5 bases not matched to a gene. In germline, CDR1 is WSHSY, CDR2 SAAADI. CDR3 sequence (DNA): TGCGCCAGCAGTAGTGCAGGGGGCCTGAACACTGAAGCTTTCTTT. Translation: CASSSAGGLNTEAFF.

This chain links TRBV15 with TRBJ1-1; D not resolved. Trimming stripped 2 bases from V and 1 base from J, with 11 bases between. This CDR3 has 15 residues. The V gene's germline CDR1 is LNHNV and CDR2 YYDKDF (reference sequence). CDR3 sequence: CATSRPTGWNTEAFF. DNA for the CDR3: TGTGCCACCAGCAGACCCACGGGGTGGAACACTGAAGCTTTCTTT.

The V gene is TRBV1, the J gene TRBJ2-5; TRBD2, the table's D call, lacks a check against the DNA. TRBV1 is listed as a pseudogene. There are 14 residues in the CDR3. This CDR3 is CTSSQPTRPETQYF. The CDR3 DNA follows: TGCACCAGCAGCCAGCCCACTAGACCTGAGACCCAGTACTTC.

The chain joins TRBV9 to TRBJ2-2; 9 bases match TRBD1. CDR3 size: 15 residues. CDR1 and CDR2 from the germline V gene are SGDLS and YYNGEE. Trimming took 6 bases from V and 5 from J; bases not matched to a gene: 8. The CDR3 is CASTRQGDYTGELFF. The CDR3, as DNA: TGTGCCAGCACCAGACAGGGGGATTATACCGGGGAGCTGTTTTTT.

About this clone: Likely a read error: the CDR3 ends without its conserved phenylalanine or tryptophan. Because the CDR3's place on the DNA is in doubt, the DNA is left out and the CDR3 is given as listed by TCRdb. The V call is TRBV6-7, the J call TRBJ1-1; the table's D call, TRBD1, has no DNA check behind it. TRBV6-7 carries the ORF label, with uncertain function. Both ends counted, the CDR3 spans 13 residues. Here the CDR3 reads CASSYSILDSSPR.

The rearrangement links TRBV10-3 to TRBJ2-5; 9 bases align to TRBD1. The assigned J gene may be wrong: the sequence end matches TRBJ2-7 better. This CDR3 region has 15 residues. Germline assignment: CDR1 ENHRY and CDR2 SYGVKD. Written as DNA, the CDR3 is TGTGCCATCAGTCCTGGACAGGGGACATCCTACGAGCAGTACTTC. Translating gives CAISPGQGTSYEQYF.

This clone was observed a handful of times. This sequence joins TRBV7-3 and TRBJ2-1, with TRBD2 matching over 8 bases. This CDR3 spans 15 amino acids. Germline assignment: CDR1 SGHTA and CDR2 FQGTGA. V was pared by 3 bases and J by 7 bases, with 8 bases of the junction left unmatched. The CDR3 DNA reads TGTGCCAGCAGCTTTTCGGCGGGAGGAACGAATGAGCAGTTCTTC. Its protein product is CASSFSAGGTNEQFF.

The sample holds a few counts of this clone. This chain links TRBV29-1 with TRBJ1-1; TRBD1 matches 8 bases. The CDR3 runs 11 residues. The trim removed 7 bases at V and 7 bases at J, leaving 5 bases unmatched. Germline V gives CDR1 SQVTM, CDR2 ANQGSEA. The CDR3 region has the DNA TGCAGCGGCCGAACAGGGGGTGAAGCTTTCTTT. It translates to CSGRTGGEAFF.

This sequence joins TRBV6-1 and TRBJ1-2, with 8 bases identical to TRBD1. After removal of 6 bases from V and 5 bases from J, the junction contained 8 bases not matched to a gene. CDR3 length: 14 amino acids. From germline, CDR1 is MNHNS and CDR2 SASEGT. Here the CDR3 DNA reads TGTGCCAGCAGGCTAGACAGGGGCCGGTATGGCTACACCTTC. It codes for CASRLDRGRYGYTF.

With regard to this clone: At one boundary the junction diverges from the germline segment, which might be a read error. Here the CDR3 reads CASTVNGLTGANGLTF. The CDR3, as DNA: TGTGCCAGCACGGTCAACGGGCTCACTGGGGCCAACGGCCTGACTTTC. This chain uses TRBV6-4 with TRBJ2-6; D perhaps matches TRBD1 (5 bases). Germline V gene lookup returns CDR1 MRHNA and CDR2 SNTAGT. The CDR3 length is 16 residues.